What follows are 19 T cell receptor beta chains derived from one specimen sequenced in a study of beta chain features in type 1 diabetes. Every isolated RNA sample was fully reverse transcribed, so sequencing captured expressed TCRB transcripts. Measured with immunoSEQ multiplex PCR; TCRdb has only the in-frame clones, and not every one. In the table there are about 930,000 clones, 17% of which are singletons. The sample taken for sequencing was naive CD4+ T cells from blood. The receptors shown here come from a woman aged 18-29 years in good health.

This clone appeared a few times. The chain employs TRBV12-2 and TRBJ2-3; the table gives TRBD1 as D, unverified against the DNA. TRBV12-2 is classified as a pseudogene. The length of the CDR3 is 14 residues. The CDR3: CASRLVGREDTQYF. CDR3 nucleotides: TGTGCAAGTCGCTTAGTGGGGCGAGAAGATACGCAGTATTTT.

This clone was detected only a few times. The V gene is TRBV7-9, the J gene TRBJ2-7, with D hard to call. Trimming pared 4 bases from V and 1 base from J, leaving 17 bases between. The CDR3 sequence is 16 residues long. Germline CDR1 SEHNR, CDR2 FQNEAQ (reference sequence). CDR3 DNA: TGTGCCAGCAGCTACGTCAAAGGGATAGTGTCCTACGAGCAGTACTTC. It codes for CASSYVKGIVSYEQYF.

This clone was observed a few times. V usage is TRBV21-1 and J usage is TRBJ1-2; the table assigns TRBD1, which was not confirmed against the DNA. TRBV21-1 is reported as a pseudogene. This CDR3 comprises 13 residues. The chain's CDR3 is CASHREGDGGYTF. CDR3 DNA sequence: TGTGCCAGCCATAGAGAGGGGGATGGCGGCTACACCTTC.

This clone has more than one count but fewer than ten. As DNA, the CDR3 is TGTGCCAGCAGCTTACTAGCGGGAGGGCCTTCTTATGAGCAGTTCTTC. Amino acid sequence: CASSLLAGGPSYEQFF. The chain combines TRBV5-4 with TRBJ2-1; 13 nucleotides agree with TRBD2. Per the germline V gene, CDR1 is SGHNT and CDR2 is YYREEE (reference sequence). The CDR3 is 16 residues long. Germline trimming cut 2 bases from V and 8 bases from J; bases unmatched to any gene: 7.

The CDR3 loop reads CASRLLLSSSGKYEQYF. As DNA, the CDR3 is TGTGCCAGCAGGTTACTCCTTAGTAGTAGCGGAAAATACGAGCAGTACTTC. This chain connects TRBV28 to TRBJ2-7; possible D gene TRBD2, 6 bases. Trimming removed 6 bases from V and 4 bases from J, with 25 bases in between. The length of the CDR3 is 17 residues. The V gene's germline CDR1 is MDHEN and CDR2 SYDVKM.

This clone was observed a handful of times. The rearrangement uses TRBV28 and TRBJ2-3; 10 bases map to TRBD2. Germline CDR1 is MDHEN and CDR2 is SYDVKM. V dropped 7 bases and J dropped 7; count of bases not matched to a gene: 11. The CDR3 extends over 15 amino acids. The chain's CDR3 is CASIPGASGSYTQYF. The DNA for the CDR3 is TGTGCCAGCATCCCGGGGGCTAGCGGGAGCTATACGCAGTATTTT.

CDR3 protein: CASSLSSGRYNEQFF. CDR3 coding DNA: TGTGCCAGCAGCTTATCGTCCGGGCGGTACAATGAGCAGTTCTTC. V gene TRBV11-2 combines with J gene TRBJ2-1; D is uncertain. Germline V gives CDR1 SGHAT, CDR2 FQNNGV. V was cut by 2 bases and J by 4 bases, with 12 bases left in between. This CDR3 contains 15 residues.

Note on this clone: The sample contains more than one DNA sequence encoding this CDR3. The V and J genes are TRBV6-6 and TRBJ2-7; 9 nucleotides align to TRBD1. The germline CDR1 and CDR2 sequences are MNHNY and SVGAGI (reference sequence). The CDR3 consists of 14 residues. Unmatched junction bases numbered 5, after V lost 5 bases and J lost 3 bases. The CDR3, as DNA: TGTGCCAGCAGTCAGACAGGGGGGATCTACGAGCAGTACTTC. Translation: CASSQTGGIYEQYF.

The chain uses TRBV7-9 and TRBJ1-4, with a tentative D call TRBD1 (5 bases). Trimming took off 5 bases at V and 6 bases at J, with 13 bases between the two ends. The CDR3 has 14 residues. From germline, CDR1 is SEHNR and CDR2 FQNEAQ (reference sequence). The CDR3 is CASSPPGTHEKLFF. CDR3 DNA: TGTGCCAGCAGCCCTCCAGGGACTCATGAAAAACTGTTTTTT.

The chain has TRBV19 and TRBJ2-6; possible D gene TRBD1, 6 bases. V lost 5 bases to trimming and J lost 0 bases, with 17 bases between them. The CDR3 consists of 18 residues. Germline-derived CDR1 and CDR2 are LNHDA and SQIVND (reference sequence). DNA for the CDR3: TGTGCCAGTAGTCGGATCGGGACAACAACCTCTGGGGCCAACGTCCTGACTTTC. It yields the protein CASSRIGTTTSGANVLTF. Based on the CDR3 plus reference TRBV19 and TRBJ2-6, the full variable domain is DGGITQSPKYLFRKEGQNVTLSCEQNLNHDAMYWYRQDPGQGLRLIYYSQIVNDFQKGDIAEGYSVSREKKESFPLTVTSAQKNPTAFYLCASSRIGTTTSGANVLTFGAGSRLTVL.

Only a few counts were recorded for this clone. This chain connects TRBV5-1 to TRBJ2-3; D call uncertain. The CDR3 is 15 amino acids. The V end lost 1 base, the J end lost 0 bases, and 9 bases lay between the germline ends. The germline V gene encodes CDR1 SGHRS and CDR2 YFSETQ. CDR3 nucleotides: TGCGCCAGCAGCTTGTGGAGAACTAGCACAGATACGCAGTATTTT. Its protein is CASSLWRTSTDTQYF.

This clone was counted only a few times. V usage is TRBV5-4 and J usage is TRBJ2-3; 9 nucleotides agree with TRBD2. Trimming cost V 4 bases and J 2 bases; bases outside gene matches: 2. CDR3 length: 14 amino acids. Germline values: CDR1 SGHNT, CDR2 YYREEE (reference sequence). As DNA, the CDR3 is TGTGCCAGCAGCACGGGACTAGCCACAGATACGCAGTATTTT. This sequence encodes CASSTGLATDTQYF.

This chain connects TRBV11-2 to TRBJ2-7; the D gene is possibly TRBD2 (6 bases). V dropped 3 bases and J dropped 2 bases, with 11 bases sitting between them. Germline CDR1 is SGHAT and CDR2 is FQNNGV. The CDR3 contains 14 residues. The CDR3 coding sequence is TGTGCCAGCAGCTTGTCGGGAGCCCCCTACGAGCAGTACTTC. It specifies CASSLSGAPYEQYF.

The V call is TRBV18, the J call TRBJ2-7; 8 nucleotides align to TRBD2. The CDR3 is 15 amino acids. The germline V gene has CDR1 KGHSH and CDR2 LQKENI. The J segment lost 2 bases and the V segment lost 3 bases, leaving 6 bases of the junction unmatched. The chain's CDR3 is CASSPRTSSAYEQYF. The CDR3, as DNA: TGTGCCAGCTCACCTAGGACTAGCAGTGCCTACGAGCAGTACTTC.

V and J are TRBV10-2 and TRBJ2-3; 8 bases match TRBD2. The CDR3 runs 15 residues. V was clipped by 5 bases and J by 6 bases; unmatched bases: 10. CDR1 WSHSY and CDR2 SAAADI come from the germline V gene. The CDR3 region is CASSSPGLVSDTQYF. The CDR3 nucleotides are TGCGCCAGCAGTTCCCCGGGACTAGTCAGCGATACGCAGTATTTT.

The V gene is TRBV6-1, the J gene TRBJ2-1, with 13 bases that match TRBD2. V shed 4 bases, J shed 4 bases, and the junction held 10 bases outside the gene matches. The CDR3 length is 18 residues. Germline lookup yields CDR1 MNHNS and CDR2 SASEGT. The CDR3: CASSANPPGLAGYNEQFF. The CDR3 nucleotides are TGTGCCAGCAGTGCGAATCCTCCGGGACTAGCGGGATACAATGAGCAGTTCTTC.

This clone turned up a few times. The chain has TRBV5-4 and TRBJ2-2; tentative D call: TRBD2 (5 bases). V gave up 3 bases and J gave up 0 bases, with 6 bases separating them. Germline loops: CDR1 SGHNT, CDR2 YYREEE (reference sequence). The length of the CDR3 is 14 residues. The CDR3 region is CASSWEPNTGELFF. Written as DNA, the CDR3 is TGTGCCAGCAGCTGGGAGCCGAACACCGGGGAGCTGTTTTTT.

In its sample, this clone was seen a few times. The V call is TRBV2, the J call TRBJ2-7, with D possibly matching TRBD1 (6 bases). V was trimmed by 0 bases and J by 1 base, leaving 19 bases between them. The CDR3 contains 18 residues. CDR1 and CDR2 (germline): SNHLY, FYNNEI. CDR3 protein: CASSEAAGLGALSYEQYF. CDR3 DNA: TGTGCCAGCAGTGAAGCGGCTGGTTTGGGGGCCTTATCCTACGAGCAGTACTTC.

This clone was seen more than once but under ten times. The chain has TRBV6-6 and TRBJ2-2; the match to TRBD1 covers 8 bases. Losses at the gene ends were 6 bases for V and 1 base for J; bases not matched to a gene: 4. Germline CDR1 MNHNY, CDR2 SVGAGI (reference sequence). The CDR3 spans 15 residues. Here the CDR3 DNA reads TGTGCCAGCAGACCCGGGACAGGGAACACCGGGGAGCTGTTTTTT. Protein product: CASRPGTGNTGELFF.